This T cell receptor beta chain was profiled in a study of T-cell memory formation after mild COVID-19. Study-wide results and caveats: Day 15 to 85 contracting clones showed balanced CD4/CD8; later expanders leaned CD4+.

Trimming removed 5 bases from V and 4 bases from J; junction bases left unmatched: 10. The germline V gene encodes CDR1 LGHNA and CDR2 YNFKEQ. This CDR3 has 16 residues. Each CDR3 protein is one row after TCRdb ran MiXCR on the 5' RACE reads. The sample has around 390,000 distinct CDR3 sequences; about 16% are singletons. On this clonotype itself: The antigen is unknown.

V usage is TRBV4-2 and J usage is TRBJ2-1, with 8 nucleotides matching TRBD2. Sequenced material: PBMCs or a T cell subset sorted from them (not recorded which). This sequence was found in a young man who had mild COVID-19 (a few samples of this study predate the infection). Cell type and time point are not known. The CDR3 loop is CASSGPLAGFYNEQFF. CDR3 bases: TGTGCCAGCAGCGGACCTTTAGCGGGGTTTTACAATGAGCAGTTCTTC.